Listed below are T cell receptor beta chains from one sample, sequenced in a study of T cell changes during pregnancy in multiple sclerosis. Clones were sequenced by immunoSEQ multiplex PCR, and TCRdb holds only the in-frame ones, with some missing. The profile shows some 81,000 clones, roughly 90% of them singletons. The sequencing here drew on peripheral blood, taken before pregnancy. Source of these receptors: a female donor with multiple sclerosis, enrolled in a pregnancy study. Each CDR3 is given with its conserved first and last residue. Each record gives: clone size, J gene, V gene, D gene, CDR3 protein, CDR3 DNA. D genes are given only for firm matches. Only some rows state a clone size, as once, few, many or a class for expanded clones.

clone size: -; J gene: TRBJ1-5; V gene: TRBV6-5; D gene: TRBD1; CDR3 protein: CASSPGQGWDQPQHF; CDR3 DNA: TGTGCCAGCAGTCCGGGACAGGGGTGGGATCAGCCCCAGCATTTT
clone size: once; J gene: TRBJ2-1; V gene: TRBV2; D gene: -; CDR3 protein: CASSGGLHSYNEQFF; CDR3 DNA: TGTGCCAGCAGTGGGGGACTCCATTCCTACAATGAGCAGTTCTTC
clone size: once; J gene: TRBJ2-1; V gene: TRBV19; D gene: TRBD1; CDR3 protein: CASTEDRFNSYNEQFF; CDR3 DNA: TGTGCCAGTACCGAGGACAGGTTCAACTCCTACAATGAGCAGTTCTTC
clone size: -; J gene: TRBJ1-2; V gene: TRBV28; D gene: -; CDR3 protein: CASSFRGYGYTF; CDR3 DNA: TGTGCCAGCAGTTTCCGAGGCTATGGCTACACCTTC
clone size: -; J gene: TRBJ1-5; V gene: TRBV4-1; D gene: TRBD1; CDR3 protein: CASSTSGTAPSRNQPQHF; CDR3 DNA: TGCGCCAGCAGCACCTCCGGGACAGCCCCCTCTCGCAATCAGCCCCAGCATTTT
clone size: -; J gene: TRBJ2-3; V gene: TRBV2; D gene: TRBD1; CDR3 protein: CASSGGPTWRSTDTQYF; CDR3 DNA: TGTGCCAGCTCAGGGGGCCCGACATGGCGAAGCACAGATACGCAGTATTTT
clone size: -; J gene: TRBJ2-5; V gene: TRBV4-1; D gene: TRBD2; CDR3 protein: CASSQEELAGLRRKTQYF; CDR3 DNA: TGCGCCAGCAGCCAAGAAGAACTAGCGGGGCTCCGGCGGAAGACCCAGTACTTC
clone size: once; J gene: TRBJ2-1; V gene: TRBV14; D gene: -; CDR3 protein: CASSQAPGSYNEQFF; CDR3 DNA: TGTGCCAGCAGCCAAGCCCCGGGCTCCTACAATGAGCAGTTCTTC
clone size: -; J gene: TRBJ1-2; V gene: TRBV5-4; D gene: TRBD1; CDR3 protein: CASSRTGTGDSGYTF; CDR3 DNA: TGTGCCAGCAGCCGTACCGGGACAGGGGACTCTGGCTACACCTTC
clone size: -; J gene: TRBJ1-6; V gene: TRBV19; D gene: TRBD1; CDR3 protein: CASSIQADRARGSPLHF; CDR3 DNA: TGTGCCAGTAGTATTCAAGCGGACAGGGCAAGGGGTTCACCCCTCCACTTT
clone size: few; J gene: TRBJ2-7; V gene: TRBV7-2; D gene: -; CDR3 protein: CASSPGGQSYEQYF; CDR3 DNA: TGTGCCAGCAGCCCTGGTGGGCAGTCCTACGAGCAGTACTTC
clone size: -; J gene: TRBJ1-4; V gene: TRBV19; D gene: TRBD1; CDR3 protein: CASVQGADEKLFF; CDR3 DNA: TGTGCCAGTGTTCAGGGGGCGGATGAAAAACTGTTTTTT
clone size: once; J gene: TRBJ2-3; V gene: TRBV6-5; D gene: -; CDR3 protein: CASSYSLQGLENTQYF; CDR3 DNA: TGTGCCAGCAGTTACTCACTACAGGGATTGGAGAATACGCAGTATTTT
clone size: -; J gene: TRBJ2-1; V gene: TRBV7-2; D gene: TRBD1; CDR3 protein: CASSTQGSNEQFF; CDR3 DNA: TGTGCCAGCAGCACACAGGGGTCCAATGAGCAGTTCTTC
clone size: -; J gene: TRBJ2-7; V gene: TRBV7-9; D gene: -; CDR3 protein: CASSPNYEQYF; CDR3 DNA: TGTGCCAGCAGCCCCAATTACGAGCAGTACTTC
clone size: -; J gene: TRBJ1-1; V gene: TRBV10-2; D gene: -; CDR3 protein: CASSDRSRTMNTEAFF; CDR3 DNA: TGCGCCAGCAGTGATAGAAGCCGAACTATGAACACTGAAGCTTTCTTT
clone size: -; J gene: TRBJ1-2; V gene: TRBV7-3; D gene: -; CDR3 protein: CASSLIGAGRAYGYTF; CDR3 DNA: TGTGCCAGCAGCTTAATCGGGGCCGGGAGGGCCTATGGCTACACCTTC
clone size: once; J gene: TRBJ1-1; V gene: TRBV29-1; D gene: -; CDR3 protein: CSVEGVGQGGGVAFF; CDR3 DNA: TGCAGCGTTGAAGGGGTAGGGCAGGGAGGCGGTGTAGCTTTCTTT
clone size: -; J gene: TRBJ2-5; V gene: TRBV25-1; D gene: -; CDR3 protein: CASSAGTHGETQYF; CDR3 DNA: TGTGCCAGCAGTGCGGGGACACATGGAGAGACCCAGTACTTC
clone size: -; J gene: TRBJ1-2; V gene: TRBV7-2; D gene: -; CDR3 protein: CASSLAFPLYGYTF; CDR3 DNA: TGTGCCAGCAGCTTAGCGTTCCCCCTCTATGGCTACACCTTC
clone size: -; J gene: TRBJ2-1; V gene: TRBV9; D gene: TRBD2; CDR3 protein: CASSVATSGGSYSYNEQFF; CDR3 DNA: TGTGCCAGCAGCGTAGCGACTAGCGGGGGGTCCTACTCCTACAATGAGCAGTTCTTC
clone size: -; J gene: TRBJ1-2; V gene: TRBV15; D gene: -; CDR3 protein: CATSVTGFGYTF; CDR3 DNA: TGTGCCACCAGCGTCACAGGGTTTGGCTACACCTTC
clone size: -; J gene: TRBJ2-7; V gene: TRBV2; D gene: TRBD2; CDR3 protein: CASRGGTSGGYEQYF; CDR3 DNA: TGTGCCAGCAGGGGTGGGACTAGCGGGGGCTACGAGCAGTACTTC
clone size: -; J gene: TRBJ1-4; V gene: TRBV6-5; D gene: -; CDR3 protein: CASRQIGNEKLFF; CDR3 DNA: TGTGCCAGCAGACAGATTGGGAATGAAAAACTGTTTTTT
clone size: once; J gene: TRBJ2-3; V gene: TRBV5-8; D gene: -; CDR3 protein: CASSLVGGGTDTQYF; CDR3 DNA: TGTGCCAGCAGCTTAGTCGGCGGGGGCACAGATACGCAGTATTTT